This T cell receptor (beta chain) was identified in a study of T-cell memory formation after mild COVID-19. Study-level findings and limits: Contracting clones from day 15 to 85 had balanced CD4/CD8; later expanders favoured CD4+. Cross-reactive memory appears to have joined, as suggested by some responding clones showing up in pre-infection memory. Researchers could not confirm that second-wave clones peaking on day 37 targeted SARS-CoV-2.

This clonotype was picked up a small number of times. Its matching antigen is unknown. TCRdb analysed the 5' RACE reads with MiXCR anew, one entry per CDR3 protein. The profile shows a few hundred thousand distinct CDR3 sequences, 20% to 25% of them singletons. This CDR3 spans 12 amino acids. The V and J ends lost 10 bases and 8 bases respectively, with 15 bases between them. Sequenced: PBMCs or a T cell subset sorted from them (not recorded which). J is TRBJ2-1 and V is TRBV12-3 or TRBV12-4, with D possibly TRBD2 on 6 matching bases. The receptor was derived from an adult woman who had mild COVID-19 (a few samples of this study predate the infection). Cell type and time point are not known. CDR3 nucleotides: TGTGCCACCCGACTAGACGCCCATGAGCAGTTCTTC. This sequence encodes CATRLDAHEQFF.